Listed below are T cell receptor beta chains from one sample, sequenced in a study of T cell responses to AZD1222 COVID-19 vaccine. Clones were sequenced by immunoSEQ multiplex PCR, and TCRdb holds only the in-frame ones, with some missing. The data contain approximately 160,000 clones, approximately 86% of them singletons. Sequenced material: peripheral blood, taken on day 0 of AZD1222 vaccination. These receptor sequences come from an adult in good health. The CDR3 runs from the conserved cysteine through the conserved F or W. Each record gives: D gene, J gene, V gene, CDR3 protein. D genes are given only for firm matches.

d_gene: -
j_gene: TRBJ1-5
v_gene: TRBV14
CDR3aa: CASSQVQVYHSNQPQHF

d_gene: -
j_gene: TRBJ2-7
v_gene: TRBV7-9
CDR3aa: CASSSAGWTASLRAYEQYF

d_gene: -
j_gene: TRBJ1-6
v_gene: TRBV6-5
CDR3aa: CASQNLQNNSPLHF

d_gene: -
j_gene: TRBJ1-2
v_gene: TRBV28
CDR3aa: CASSLPDSLYGYTF

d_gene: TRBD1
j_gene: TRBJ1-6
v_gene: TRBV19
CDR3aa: CASIDRGRFNSPLHF

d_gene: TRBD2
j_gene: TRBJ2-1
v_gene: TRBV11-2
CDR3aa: CASSQRAGDNEQFF

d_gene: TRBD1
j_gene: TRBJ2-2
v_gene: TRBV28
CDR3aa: CASSPGTGPPGELFF

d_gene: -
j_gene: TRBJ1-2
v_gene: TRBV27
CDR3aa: CASSLSKTDGYTF

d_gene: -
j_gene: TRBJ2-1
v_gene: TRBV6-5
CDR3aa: CASSYSGQSVYEQFF

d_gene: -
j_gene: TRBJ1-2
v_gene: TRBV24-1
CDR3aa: CATSDPDGYTF

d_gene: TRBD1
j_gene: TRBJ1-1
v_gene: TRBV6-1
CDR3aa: CASSEGRGDLNMLAFF

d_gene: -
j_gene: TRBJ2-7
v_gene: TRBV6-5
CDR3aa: CASSPSGGISAEQYF

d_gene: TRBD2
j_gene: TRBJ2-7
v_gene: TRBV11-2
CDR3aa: CASSSGGSIAHEQYF

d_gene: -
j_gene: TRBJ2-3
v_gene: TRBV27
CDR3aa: CASRLQPRGASTDTQYF

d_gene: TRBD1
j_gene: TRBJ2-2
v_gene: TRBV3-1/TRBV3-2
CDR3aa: CASSLPRDRGRTGELFF

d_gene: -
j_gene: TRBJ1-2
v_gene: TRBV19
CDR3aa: CASDNSGVGYGYTF

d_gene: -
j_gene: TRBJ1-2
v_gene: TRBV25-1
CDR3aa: CASSEGLSGYTF

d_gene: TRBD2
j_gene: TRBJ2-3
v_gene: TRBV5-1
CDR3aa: CASSTGLAGSTDTQYF

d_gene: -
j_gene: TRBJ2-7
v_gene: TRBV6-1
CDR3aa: CASSEKGRGYEQYF

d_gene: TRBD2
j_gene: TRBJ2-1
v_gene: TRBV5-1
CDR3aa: CASSLEVSSGKQFF

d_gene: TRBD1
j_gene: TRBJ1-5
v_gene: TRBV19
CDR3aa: CASSVRTGTGGQPQHF

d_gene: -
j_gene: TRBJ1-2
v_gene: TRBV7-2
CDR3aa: CASSLALGARGYGYTF

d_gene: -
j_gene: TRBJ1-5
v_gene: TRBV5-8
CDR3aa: CASSLRGGSWPQHF